This entry is about one TCR beta chain. What it binds is unknown. The record originates from a study of T cell responses to AZD1222 COVID-19 vaccine. Study at large: Second doses were pooled across both intervals (about 4 or about 12 weeks). The study's findings and limits: Most donors were white British and more were female, and clonal diversity was possibly underestimated. Receipt of two AZD1222 doses was followed by a rise in Spike-specific TCR breadth and depth.

The CDR3 spans 14 residues. Trimming took off 7 bases at V and 3 bases at J, with 13 bases between the two ends. Looked up from germline, CDR1 is ENHRY and CDR2 is SYGVKD. Generated by immunoSEQ multiplex PCR, the TCRdb table keeps only in-frame clones and is missing some. The table lists about 170,000 clones, 85% to 90% of them singletons. The V gene is TRBV10-3, the J gene TRBJ1-3; TRBD1 might be the D (5 bases). This sequence was found in an adult in good health. Source: peripheral blood, taken on day 0 of AZD1222 vaccination. CDR3 residues: CAIKGAGDGNTIYF. The CDR3 DNA follows: TGTGCCATCAAAGGAGCGGGGGATGGAAACACCATATATTTT.